This passage covers 26 T cell receptor beta chains from one sample sequenced in a study of blood T cell repertoires in COVID-19. Libraries were prepared by immunoSEQ multiplex PCR; TCRdb keeps only in-frame clonotypes and omits some of them. Among about 34,000 clones listed, less than 85% were seen once. The sample taken for sequencing was peripheral blood. Receptors originate from a woman aged 70-85 years with acute or convalescent COVID-19.

This clone was counted between two and nine times. The chain couples TRBV27 to TRBJ2-7; D may be TRBD2 (5 bases). The CDR3 loop spans 12 amino acids. Germline values: CDR1 MNHEY, CDR2 SMNVEV (reference sequence). V lost 7 bases and J lost 4, with 11 bases in between. Written as DNA, the CDR3 is TGTGCCAGCATGTCCGGGGAGTACGAGCAGTACTTC. Its protein is CASMSGEYEQYF.

The chain uses TRBV27 and TRBJ1-1; D is undetermined. The CDR3 is 13 residues long. Trimming pared 2 bases from V and 1 base from J, leaving 5 bases between. Germline V gives CDR1 MNHEY, CDR2 SMNVEV (reference sequence). CDR3 region: CASSLVRNTEAFF. The CDR3 DNA reads as TGTGCCAGCAGTTTAGTGAGGAACACTGAAGCTTTCTTT.

The chain's CDR3 is CASSSGTGGNTIYF. The CDR3 coding sequence is TGTGCCAGCAGCTCCGGGACAGGGGGAAACACCATATATTTT. The gene calls are TRBV5-4 and TRBJ1-3; the match to TRBD1 covers 9 bases. The CDR3 is made up of 14 amino acids. J gave up 4 bases and V 3 bases, and 2 bases lay outside the gene matches. Germline V gene sequence: CDR1 SGHNT, CDR2 YYREEE (reference sequence).

The chain uses TRBV5-4 and TRBJ1-2; D unresolved. This CDR3 contains 11 residues. Looked up from germline, CDR1 is SGHNT and CDR2 is YYREEE (reference sequence). The V gene lost 6 bases and the J gene lost 7 bases, with 10 bases spanning the gap. CDR3 nucleotide sequence: TGTGCCAGCACCCTGGGCCGTGGCTACACCTTC. Amino acids: CASTLGRGYTF. Variable domain in full (rest from reference TRBV5-4 and TRBJ1-2): ETGVTQSPTHLIKTRGQQVTLRCSSQSGHNTVSWYQQALGQGPQFIFQYYREEENGRGNFPPRFSGLQFPNYSSELNVNALELDDSALYLCASTLGRGYTFGSGTRLTVV.

The chain couples TRBV28 to TRBJ1-4, with a weak D call TRBD1 (5 bases). Germline-derived CDR1 and CDR2 are MDHEN and SYDVKM. The CDR3 is 15 residues long. Deletions cut 7 bases from V and 5 bases from J, with 17 bases between. CDR3 in DNA: TGTGCCAGCATTCCGGCGGGACGGTACAATGAAAAACTGTTTTTT. It is translated as CASIPAGRYNEKLFF.

This chain links TRBV4-1 with TRBJ1-2, with D perhaps TRBD1 (5 bases). The germline gives CDR1 MGHRA, CDR2 YSYEKL. CDR3 length: 14 residues. The V and J ends lost 0 bases and 2 bases respectively, with 7 bases between them. CDR3 sequence: CASSQDRGNYGYTF. In DNA, the CDR3 is TGCGCCAGCAGCCAAGATAGGGGAAACTATGGCTACACCTTC.

The chain is built from TRBV6-6 and TRBJ1-2, with 7 nucleotides matching TRBD1. CDR1 MNHNY and CDR2 SVGAGI come from the germline V gene (reference sequence). There are 14 residues in the CDR3. The V segment lost 5 bases and the J segment 8 bases; nucleotides outside the gene matches: 11. The CDR3 bases are TGTGCCAGCAGTCCCGGGCAACCAGGGGGAGGCTACACCTTC. It specifies CASSPGQPGGGYTF.

The chain joins TRBV25-1 to TRBJ2-2; 8 bases align to TRBD1. Germline V CDR1 and CDR2: MGHDK, SYGVNS. V lost 2 bases and J lost 8; bases outside the gene matches: 7. The CDR3 loop spans 15 amino acids. CDR3 region: CASSEQGARVGELFF. In DNA form, the CDR3 reads TGTGCCAGCAGTGAACAGGGGGCGCGAGTAGGGGAGCTGTTTTTT.

The chain uses TRBV9 and TRBJ2-3; 8 nucleotides align to TRBD1. Trimming removed 1 base from V and 3 bases from J; junction bases left unmatched: 4. The CDR3 consists of 15 residues. The germline CDR1 and CDR2 sequences are SGDLS and YYNGEE. The CDR3 bases are TGTGCCAGCAGCGTAACAGGGGGAGTTACAGATACGCAGTATTTT. It encodes CASSVTGGVTDTQYF.

This chain joins TRBV4-2 and TRBJ1-2; D is perhaps TRBD1 (6 bases). Trimming shortened V by 6 bases and J by 0 bases, and 14 bases separated the two germline ends. CDR1 is LGHNA and CDR2 is YNFKEQ in the germline V gene. The CDR3 covers 15 residues. The chain's CDR3 is CASSQQTGSNYGYTF. In nucleotides, the CDR3 is TGTGCCAGCAGTCAACAGACAGGATCTAACTATGGCTACACCTTC.

The chain joins TRBV6-1 to TRBJ1-2; no reliable D call. V lost 10 bases and J 5 bases, leaving 14 bases between the germline ends. Germline V gives CDR1 MNHNS, CDR2 SASEGT. The CDR3 spans 12 residues. The CDR3, as DNA: TGTGCCACCAAATCTGGCTTTTATGGCTACACCTTC. It is translated as CATKSGFYGYTF.

This chain links TRBV6-5 with TRBJ1-2; unclear D gene. The germline V gene encodes CDR1 MNHEY and CDR2 SVGAGI. V dropped 8 bases and J dropped 2 bases, with 15 bases sitting between them. CDR3 size: 14 residues. For the CDR3, the DNA is TGTGCCAGCTCCCGACACTTTATGAACTATGGCTACACCTTC. Encoded protein: CASSRHFMNYGYTF.

V usage is TRBV7-8 and J usage is TRBJ2-7, with TRBD1 identical over 7 bases. Germline V CDR1 and CDR2: SGHVS, FQNEAQ. The CDR3 consists of 13 residues. J gave up 7 bases and V 1 base, and 4 bases lay outside the gene matches. CDR3 bases: TGTGCCAGCAGCTTAGTAGCAGGGGGTGAGCAGTACTTC. Translating gives CASSLVAGGEQYF.

To note about this clone: Relative to the germline gene, one junction end is altered; a read error may explain this. This sequence joins TRBV6-1 and TRBJ2-2; 10 bases map to TRBD1. Looked up from germline, CDR1 is MNHNS and CDR2 is SASEGT. There are 14 residues in the CDR3. CDR3 in amino acids: CASREGQGAGELFF. In DNA form, the CDR3 reads TGTGCCAGCAGGGAAGGACAGGGGGCCGGGGAGCTGTTTTTT.

The chain has TRBV6-5 and TRBJ1-1; D is uncertain. Trimming stripped 1 base from V and 5 bases from J, with 17 bases between. The CDR3 spans 16 residues. Germline lookup yields CDR1 MNHEY and CDR2 SVGAGI. The CDR3 loop reads CASSYLQFDLPTEAFF. CDR3 sequence (DNA): TGTGCCAGCAGTTACTTACAGTTCGATCTTCCTACTGAAGCTTTCTTT.

The chain recombines TRBV19 with TRBJ1-5; D gene uncertain. Germline CDR1 is LNHDA and CDR2 is SQIVND (reference sequence). Deletions cut 6 bases from V and 1 base from J, with 16 bases between. The CDR3 has 16 residues. CDR3 sequence (DNA): TGTGCCAGTAGCCTTGAGGCGGGTTTCAGCAATCAGCCCCAGCATTTT. It translates to CASSLEAGFSNQPQHF.

CDR3 DNA sequence: TGTGCCAGCAGTTTATCCGGGAGGGGGTACTACGAGCAGTACTTC. Translation: CASSLSGRGYYEQYF. The chain carries TRBV28 and TRBJ2-7; 8 bases fit TRBD2. Trimming cost V 1 base and J 3 bases; bases outside gene matches: 5. Per the germline V gene, CDR1 is MDHEN and CDR2 is SYDVKM. The CDR3 is made up of 15 amino acids.

This chain links TRBV27 with TRBJ2-7; D gene ambiguous. This CDR3 is built from 14 residues. Germline V gene lookup returns CDR1 MNHEY and CDR2 SMNVEV (reference sequence). The ends were cut back, 0 bases at V and 1 base at J, with 7 bases in the middle. The CDR3 sequence is CASSLSHNSYEQYF. The CDR3 bases are TGTGCCAGCAGTTTATCGCACAATTCCTACGAGCAGTACTTC.

The chain has TRBV15 and TRBJ2-7; TRBD2 aligns across 9 bases. With V trimmed by 0 bases and J by 4 bases, 4 bases remained unmatched. The CDR3 runs to 15 residues. In germline, CDR1 is LNHNV, CDR2 YYDKDF (reference sequence). The CDR3 protein is CATSRDSSGNYEQYF. In nucleotides, the CDR3 is TGTGCCACCAGCAGAGATTCTAGCGGGAATTACGAGCAGTACTTC.

The CDR3 DNA is TGTGCCAGCAGTCTCCAGGGGTCGGGGAACACTGAAGCTTTCTTT. Translated, it gives CASSLQGSGNTEAFF. The chain recombines TRBV28 with TRBJ1-1, with D possibly TRBD1 on 6 matching bases. The CDR3 contains 15 residues. With 5 bases removed from V and 1 base from J, the gap between germline ends came to 14 bases. CDR1 is MDHEN and CDR2 is SYDVKM in the germline V gene.

V gene TRBV4-2 combines with J gene TRBJ2-5, with 10 bases fitting TRBD2. With V trimmed by 6 bases and J by 5 bases, 12 bases remained unmatched. The V gene's germline CDR1 is LGHNA and CDR2 YNFKEQ. CDR3 length: 16 residues. The CDR3 protein is CASSPSPSGGAETQYF. For the CDR3, the DNA is TGTGCCAGCAGTCCCTCACCCAGCGGGGGGGCGGAGACCCAGTACTTC.

The chain uses TRBV7-4 and TRBJ2-5; 7 bases align to TRBD1. The CDR3 contains 13 residues. Losses at the gene ends were 7 bases for V and 3 bases for J; bases not matched to a gene: 5. Looked up from germline, CDR1 is SGHVT and CDR2 is SQSDAQ. The CDR3: CASIETGKETQYF. CDR3 bases: TGTGCCAGCATCGAGACAGGGAAAGAGACCCAGTACTTC.

This clone was counted only a few times. This chain joins TRBV28 and TRBJ1-1; D possibly corresponds to TRBD1 (5 bases). The germline gives CDR1 MDHEN, CDR2 SYDVKM. The V end lost 2 bases, the J end lost 4 bases, and 14 bases lay between the germline ends. The CDR3 has 15 amino acids. CDR3 nucleotide sequence: TGTGCCAGCAGTTTACTAGGGGCGTTACGCACTGAAGCTTTCTTT. It is translated as CASSLLGALRTEAFF.

V gene TRBV14 combines with J gene TRBJ2-3, with a tentative D call TRBD2 (6 bases). The CDR3 is 17 residues long. CDR1 and CDR2 (germline): SGHDN, FVKESK. Trimming shortened V by 4 bases and J by 0 bases, and 17 bases separated the two germline ends. CDR3 loop: CASSPGPASESTDTQYF. The CDR3 bases are TGTGCCAGCAGCCCAGGGCCCGCTAGCGAGAGCACAGATACGCAGTATTTT.

The CDR3 is CASSLTTGNEQYF. CDR3 DNA: TGTGCCAGCAGTTTAACGACAGGGAACGAGCAGTACTTC. This chain joins TRBV6-5 and TRBJ2-7, with TRBD1 identical over 7 bases. Germline-derived CDR1 and CDR2 are MNHEY and SVGAGI. The CDR3 extends over 13 amino acids. J lost 5 bases, V lost 4 bases, and 5 bases had no gene match.

The chain carries TRBV6-1 and TRBJ2-1, with TRBD2 matching over 11 bases. Losses at the gene ends were 2 bases for V and 10 bases for J; bases not matched to a gene: 10. CDR1 and CDR2 (germline): MNHNS, SASEGT. CDR3 length equals 16 residues. The CDR3 here is CASSERVTTSGDEQFF. The CDR3 DNA follows: TGTGCCAGCAGTGAAAGAGTTACGACTAGCGGGGACGAGCAGTTCTTC.